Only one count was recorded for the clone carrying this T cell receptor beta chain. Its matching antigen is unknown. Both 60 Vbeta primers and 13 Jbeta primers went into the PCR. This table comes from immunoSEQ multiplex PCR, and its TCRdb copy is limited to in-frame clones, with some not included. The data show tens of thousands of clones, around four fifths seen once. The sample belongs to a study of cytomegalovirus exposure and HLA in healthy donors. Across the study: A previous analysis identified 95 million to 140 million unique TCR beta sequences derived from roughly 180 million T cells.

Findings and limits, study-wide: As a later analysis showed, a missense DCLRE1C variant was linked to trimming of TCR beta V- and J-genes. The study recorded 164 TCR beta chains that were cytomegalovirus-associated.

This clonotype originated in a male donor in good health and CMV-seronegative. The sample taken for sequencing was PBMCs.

The CDR3 protein is CASSLQRALHF. In DNA form, the CDR3 reads TGTGCCAGCAGTTTACAGAGGGCCCTCCACTTT. V is TRBV28 and J is TRBJ1-6; D not certain. The CDR3 totals 11 residues. Germline loops: CDR1 MDHEN, CDR2 SYDVKM. Trimming stripped 2 bases from V and 14 bases from J, with 7 bases between.